This TCR beta chain was identified during a study of spatial heterogeneity in lung cancer (dated by TCRdb to between 2018 and 2021). Background for the entire study: More beta-chain than alpha-chain transcripts were consistently detected, likely reflecting higher beta-chain transcript abundance. A strong correlation was found between TCR transcript counts in tumor regions and a T cell transcriptional module score from matched bulk RNA-seq. In the raw uncorrected reads, each unique combination of TCR and UMI appeared on average more than ten times. In non-small cell lung cancer, the study quantitatively compared TCR alpha and beta repertoires across several tumor regions, matched nontumor lung, and blood. Nonsynonymous mutation counts, determined by whole-exome sequencing of tumor tissue, were related to TCR repertoire features. Both alpha and beta chains were TCR-sequenced in samples taken at surgery, namely 220 tumor regions, 62 to 70 matched nontumor lung samples and 56 PBMC samples.

General findings and caveats noted by the study authors: The count of ubiquitous expanded TCRs correlated with the count of ubiquitous nonsynonymous mutations, and the count of regional expanded TCRs correlated with the count of regional nonsynonymous mutations. Confirming at a functional level the hypothesis that regional TCRs recognize regional mutations was considered to require additional single-cell paired TCR alpha and beta sequencing. A correlation was observed between the number of expanded intratumoral alpha and beta TCRs and the tumor nonsynonymous mutation count. TCR-seq was estimated to cover only approximately 6.3% of tumor T cells for alpha chains and about 13% for beta chains.

This specimen's time point label, interpreted: sample taken at primary tumor resection. Donors were approximately 72 patients with early-stage, untreated non-small cell lung cancer from the lung TRACERx cohort. Whole RNA extracted from tumor and nontumor lung tissue, or from cryopreserved PBMC samples, was used for TCR sequencing without cell sorting. A patient was chosen for TCR sequencing only when enough RNA was available from at least two tumor regions. A lung pathologist reviewed the tumor and adjacent nontumor lung specimens before the specimens were selected. The junction carries 10 bases between V and J, which are trimmed by 0 bases and 8 bases respectively. For CDR1 and CDR2, the germline V gene lists SGHDN and FVKESK. Including the terminal cysteine and phenylalanine, the CDR3 comprises 13 residues. Solely the CDR3 DNA is kept, with 39 bases framed from the first base. Libraries came from 5' RACE. Sequenced using a NextSeq 500. In the TCR library protocol, a unique molecular identifier was attached to each TCR cDNA molecule so that PCR and sequencing errors could be corrected. Concerning the study's data processing: TCR identification, UMI-based error correction and CDR3 extraction were all carried out with Decombinator tools. Expanded TCRs were defined as those above a frequency of 2 per 1,000, corresponding to the top 1% of the tumor frequency distribution. Expanded tumor TCRs statistically deemed absent (corrected P<0.05) from at least one tumor region were classed as regional, and all other expanded tumor TCRs were classed as ubiquitous. Renyi diversity was calculated using the R vegan package after each repertoire was subsampled 100 times to 5,000 TCRs. CDR3 similarity networks were constructed using string-kernel similarity of amino acid triplets, with links drawn between CDR3s whose pairwise similarity was above 0.82. The public sequencing data were trimmed at Q25 with fastp and processed into clonotypes with MiXCR by TCRdb, which kept only in-frame beta chains. CDR3 protein duplicates are merged, each entry listing the most common genes and DNA. These V and J calls rely on TCRdb rather than the paper's analysis. Recorded for this sample are roughly 18,000 distinct CDR3 sequences; 9.5% to 10% of them occurred a single time. Clones ranked in the top ten supply less than 25% of the sample.

This clonotype was seen repeatedly, ten times or more. Its antigen specificity is not known. Per-base quality was not reported, and no clone a single base away is much larger than it. Being off target in a library aimed at alpha chains, this beta chain has a size of little meaning. The receptor was derived from a female donor with early-stage non-small cell lung cancer. Sequencing used lung tumor tissue, obtained at surgery. Rearrangement joined TRBV14 to TRBJ1-2; the D gene is perhaps TRBD1, from 5 matching bases. The DNA is as follows: TGTGCCAGCAGCCAAGATTTAGAGGGGGGCTACACCTTC. This gives the protein CASSQDLEGGYTF.